These T cell receptor beta chains were read from a single sample in a study of cytomegalovirus exposure and HLA in healthy donors. Repertoires were generated with immunoSEQ multiplex PCR, while TCRdb's copy carries only in-frame clones and drops some. The data contain 280,000 or so clones, roughly 90% of them singletons. Source material: PBMCs. The source of these receptors is a woman younger than 30 in good health and CMV-seronegative. Both conserved end residues are part of each CDR3. A D gene is named only where the DNA matches it firmly. Clone sizes are given selectively: once, few, many, or a class where the clone is expanded.

j_gene: TRBJ2-5; v_gene: TRBV11-3; d_gene: TRBD2; abundance: NA; CDR3nt: TGTGCCAGCAGCTTCCTGGCTAGCGGGATACTCGGAGAGACCCAGTACTTC; CDR3aa: CASSFLASGILGETQYF
j_gene: TRBJ1-1; v_gene: TRBV11-2; d_gene: TRBD1; abundance: NA; CDR3nt: TGTGCCAGCAGCTTAGTTTGGGGACAGGGGACCCTAGAAGCTTTCTTT; CDR3aa: CASSLVWGQGTLEAFF
j_gene: TRBJ2-7; v_gene: TRBV6-6; d_gene: TRBD2; abundance: NA; CDR3nt: TGTGCCAGCAGACGGACTAGCGGGAGTTTCGAGCAGTACTTC; CDR3aa: CASRRTSGSFEQYF
j_gene: TRBJ2-5; v_gene: TRBV5-6; d_gene: NA; abundance: NA; CDR3nt: TGTGCCAGCAGAAAAGGGGGGGCGGAGACCCAGTACTTC; CDR3aa: CASRKGGAETQYF
j_gene: TRBJ2-2; v_gene: TRBV7-2; d_gene: NA; abundance: NA; CDR3nt: TGTGCCAGCAGCTTAGCCCCGGGGAACACCGGGGAGCTGTTTTTT; CDR3aa: CASSLAPGNTGELFF
j_gene: TRBJ1-6; v_gene: TRBV11-2; d_gene: NA; abundance: NA; CDR3nt: TGTGCCAGCAGCTTAGACCGGGGCAGGGGTTCACCCCTCCACTTT; CDR3aa: CASSLDRGRGSPLHF
j_gene: TRBJ1-2; v_gene: TRBV5-6; d_gene: NA; abundance: once; CDR3nt: TGTGCCAGCAGCTTCGCAAGGGGCACCTATGGCTACACCTTC; CDR3aa: CASSFARGTYGYTF
j_gene: TRBJ1-4; v_gene: TRBV5-1; d_gene: TRBD1; abundance: NA; CDR3nt: TGCGCCAGCAGCCCGGACAGGGGCCTTAGGGAAAAACTGTTTTTT; CDR3aa: CASSPDRGLREKLFF
j_gene: TRBJ2-7; v_gene: TRBV19; d_gene: TRBD2; abundance: NA; CDR3nt: TGTGCCAGTAGTTCCCGGACTAGCGCGGCCTACGAGCAGTACTTC; CDR3aa: CASSSRTSAAYEQYF
j_gene: TRBJ2-1; v_gene: TRBV28; d_gene: TRBD2; abundance: NA; CDR3nt: TGTGCCAGCAGGACTAGCGGGCCCCCACGCCATGAGCAGTTCTTC; CDR3aa: CASRTSGPPRHEQFF
j_gene: TRBJ2-7; v_gene: TRBV5-1; d_gene: TRBD2; abundance: NA; CDR3nt: TGCGCCAGCACAAGCGGGAGTCGGTACGAGCAGTACTTC; CDR3aa: CASTSGSRYEQYF
j_gene: TRBJ1-2; v_gene: TRBV5-1; d_gene: TRBD1; abundance: once; CDR3nt: TGCGCCAGCAGCTTGGCCTTGACAGGGGTCTATGGCTACACCTTC; CDR3aa: CASSLALTGVYGYTF
j_gene: TRBJ2-3; v_gene: TRBV5-4; d_gene: TRBD2; abundance: NA; CDR3nt: TGTGCCAGCAGCTCTGGACTAGCGGATAGCACAGATACGCAGTATTTT; CDR3aa: CASSSGLADSTDTQYF
j_gene: TRBJ1-1; v_gene: TRBV30; d_gene: NA; abundance: NA; CDR3nt: TGTGCCTGGAGTGTTGGCGGGCAGGCTTTCTTT; CDR3aa: CAWSVGGQAFF
j_gene: TRBJ2-7; v_gene: TRBV15; d_gene: TRBD2; abundance: NA; CDR3nt: TGTGCCACCAGCAGAGACGGGGGGGAACTCTACGAGCAGTACTTC; CDR3aa: CATSRDGGELYEQYF
j_gene: TRBJ1-3; v_gene: TRBV29-1; d_gene: TRBD1; abundance: NA; CDR3nt: TGCAGCGTCGAGCGACAGGGGCAAGGAAACACCATATATTTT; CDR3aa: CSVERQGQGNTIYF
j_gene: TRBJ2-1; v_gene: TRBV28; d_gene: TRBD1; abundance: once; CDR3nt: TGTGCCAGCAGCCTAGGACAGGGGGCGTTCGATGAGCAGTTCTTC; CDR3aa: CASSLGQGAFDEQFF
j_gene: TRBJ2-5; v_gene: TRBV9; d_gene: NA; abundance: NA; CDR3nt: TGTGCCAGCAGCCCTCAAGCTCGTGCCGCAGGAGAGACCCAGTACTTC; CDR3aa: CASSPQARAAGETQYF
j_gene: TRBJ2-7; v_gene: TRBV10-3; d_gene: TRBD2; abundance: NA; CDR3nt: TGTGCCATCAGTGGGGTAAGCCCGACTAGCGGGAGAATATACGAGCAGTACTTC; CDR3aa: CAISGVSPTSGRIYEQYF
j_gene: TRBJ1-1; v_gene: TRBV7-3; d_gene: NA; abundance: NA; CDR3nt: TGTGCCAGCAGCACAACCGGGGGGAACACTGAAGCTTTCTTT; CDR3aa: CASSTTGGNTEAFF
j_gene: TRBJ1-2; v_gene: TRBV19; d_gene: NA; abundance: NA; CDR3nt: TGTGCCAGTAGTATCAGTCCAGACACTCACTATGGCTACACCTTC; CDR3aa: CASSISPDTHYGYTF
j_gene: TRBJ2-3; v_gene: TRBV6-4; d_gene: TRBD2; abundance: NA; CDR3nt: TGTGCCAGCAAGCAGGGAGGGGACACAGATACGCAGTATTTT; CDR3aa: CASKQGGDTDTQYF
j_gene: TRBJ1-2; v_gene: TRBV19; d_gene: TRBD1; abundance: NA; CDR3nt: TGTGCCAGTAGCAACAACGGGGACAGGGGGTACTCCGGCTACACCTTC; CDR3aa: CASSNNGDRGYSGYTF
j_gene: TRBJ2-5; v_gene: TRBV18; d_gene: TRBD1; abundance: NA; CDR3nt: TGTGCCAGCTCACCAGGACAGGGGACCCAAGAGACCCAGTACTTC; CDR3aa: CASSPGQGTQETQYF
j_gene: TRBJ2-1; v_gene: TRBV30; d_gene: TRBD2; abundance: few; CDR3nt: TGTGCCTGGGCTTCGACTAGCGGATACAATGAGCAGTTCTTC; CDR3aa: CAWASTSGYNEQFF
j_gene: TRBJ2-7; v_gene: TRBV2; d_gene: TRBD1; abundance: NA; CDR3nt: TGTGCCAGCAGTGAGGCAGGGGGCTCCTACGAGCAGTACTTC; CDR3aa: CASSEAGGSYEQYF
j_gene: TRBJ1-6; v_gene: TRBV28; d_gene: TRBD1; abundance: few; CDR3nt: TGTGCCAGCAGTAGCGGACAGGGAAGTTCACCCCTCCACTTT; CDR3aa: CASSSGQGSSPLHF
j_gene: TRBJ2-3; v_gene: TRBV11-2; d_gene: TRBD2; abundance: NA; CDR3nt: TGTGCCAGCAGCACAGAGGGGACTAGAGGGGATACGCAGTATTTT; CDR3aa: CASSTEGTRGDTQYF
j_gene: TRBJ2-3; v_gene: TRBV6-6; d_gene: TRBD2; abundance: NA; CDR3nt: TGTGCCAGCAGGATGAGCGGGAGGGCTAGCACAGATACGCAGTATTTT; CDR3aa: CASRMSGRASTDTQYF
j_gene: TRBJ2-1; v_gene: TRBV2; d_gene: NA; abundance: NA; CDR3nt: TGTGCCAGCGGCATGGAGGATAGCCGACGCGGGGAGCAGTTCTTC; CDR3aa: CASGMEDSRRGEQFF
j_gene: TRBJ2-1; v_gene: TRBV2; d_gene: NA; abundance: NA; CDR3nt: TGTGCCAGCAGTGAAGGTCTAGCAAGTGAGCAGTTCTTC; CDR3aa: CASSEGLASEQFF
j_gene: TRBJ2-1; v_gene: TRBV28; d_gene: NA; abundance: NA; CDR3nt: TGTGCCAGCAGTGGCGGGCCGGGCTCCTACAATGAGCAGTTCTTC; CDR3aa: CASSGGPGSYNEQFF
j_gene: TRBJ2-3; v_gene: TRBV19; d_gene: TRBD2; abundance: few; CDR3nt: TGTGCCAGTAGTTTAGCGGGAGTTGTAGATACGCAGTATTTT; CDR3aa: CASSLAGVVDTQYF
j_gene: TRBJ1-5; v_gene: TRBV6-5; d_gene: NA; abundance: NA; CDR3nt: TGTGCCAGCAGGGGGACTTACTATAGCAATCAGCCCCAGCATTTT; CDR3aa: CASRGTYYSNQPQHF
j_gene: TRBJ2-7; v_gene: TRBV7-3; d_gene: TRBD2; abundance: NA; CDR3nt: TGTGCCAGGCAGGTAGTCAGGGGATCGGGACTAGCGGACTACGAGCAGTACTTC; CDR3aa: CARQVVRGSGLADYEQYF
j_gene: TRBJ2-3; v_gene: TRBV7-9; d_gene: NA; abundance: NA; CDR3nt: TGTGCCAGCAGCTACTCGGTCATTGATACGCAGTATTTT; CDR3aa: CASSYSVIDTQYF
j_gene: TRBJ1-1; v_gene: TRBV6-6; d_gene: NA; abundance: once; CDR3nt: TGTGCCAGCATACCCAGGGGTATGAACACTGAAGCTTTCTTT; CDR3aa: CASIPRGMNTEAFF
j_gene: TRBJ1-5; v_gene: TRBV27; d_gene: TRBD1; abundance: NA; CDR3nt: TGTGCCAGCAGTCGACAGGGGCAGCCCCAGCATTTT; CDR3aa: CASSRQGQPQHF
j_gene: TRBJ2-5; v_gene: TRBV27; d_gene: NA; abundance: NA; CDR3nt: TGTGCCAGCAGTTTAACCGCTAGGGAGCAGTACTTC; CDR3aa: CASSLTAREQYF
j_gene: TRBJ1-4; v_gene: TRBV7-6; d_gene: TRBD1; abundance: NA; CDR3nt: TGTGCCAGCAGCTTACGGGGACAGCTGAATGAAAAACTGTTTTTT; CDR3aa: CASSLRGQLNEKLFF
j_gene: TRBJ2-7; v_gene: TRBV27; d_gene: TRBD2; abundance: once; CDR3nt: TGTGCCAGCAGTTCCCCCGGGACTAGCTACGAGCAGTACTTC; CDR3aa: CASSSPGTSYEQYF
j_gene: TRBJ1-4; v_gene: TRBV6-6; d_gene: TRBD1; abundance: NA; CDR3nt: TGTGCCACCCGGGACAGCCCGACTGAAAAACTGTTTTTT; CDR3aa: CATRDSPTEKLFF
j_gene: TRBJ1-2; v_gene: TRBV6-1; d_gene: NA; abundance: once; CDR3nt: TGTGCCAGCACCGACTTCAGTCGCTACACCTTC; CDR3aa: CASTDFSRYTF
j_gene: TRBJ1-2; v_gene: TRBV28; d_gene: TRBD1; abundance: NA; CDR3nt: TGTGCCACAACACCGGGACAGGGATTCGGCTACACCTTC; CDR3aa: CATTPGQGFGYTF
j_gene: TRBJ1-1; v_gene: TRBV29-1; d_gene: NA; abundance: few; CDR3nt: TGCAGCAGCAAGAACACTGAAGCTTTCTTT; CDR3aa: CSSKNTEAFF
j_gene: TRBJ1-2; v_gene: TRBV5-1; d_gene: NA; abundance: NA; CDR3nt: TGCGCCAGCAGCTTGGACAGATATGGCTACACCTTC; CDR3aa: CASSLDRYGYTF
j_gene: TRBJ2-7; v_gene: TRBV13; d_gene: TRBD1; abundance: NA; CDR3nt: TGTGCCAGCAGCTTACCGGGACAGGGACGCTACGAGCAGTACTTC; CDR3aa: CASSLPGQGRYEQYF
j_gene: TRBJ2-5; v_gene: TRBV5-1; d_gene: NA; abundance: NA; CDR3nt: TGCGCCAGCAGCGTCCAGGGTTTTCGAGAGACCCAGTACTTC; CDR3aa: CASSVQGFRETQYF